The 20 T cell receptor beta chains in this list originate from one sample, sequenced in a study of blood T cell repertoires in COVID-19. Some clones are missing from TCRdb's copy, which holds only in-frame ones; the method was immunoSEQ multiplex PCR. The sample lists roughly 82,000 clones; around 82% were seen once. Sequenced: peripheral blood. Source of these receptors: a woman aged 60-70 years with acute or convalescent COVID-19.

This clone was picked up a small number of times. The chain is built from TRBV9 and TRBJ2-4; D gene ambiguous. Germline V gives CDR1 SGDLS, CDR2 YYNGEE. Trimming removed 0 bases at V and 8 bases at J, with 9 bases between. The CDR3 covers 13 residues. Written as DNA, the CDR3 is TGTGCCAGCAGCGTAGCGGTCCGGGACATTCAGTACTTC. Translated: CASSVAVRDIQYF.

The chain uses TRBV30 and TRBJ1-5; weak D call: TRBD1 (6 bases). This CDR3 has 15 residues. Trimming took off 2 bases at V and 2 bases at J, with 13 bases between the two ends. The V gene's germline CDR1 is GTSNPN and CDR2 SVGIG (reference sequence). As DNA, the CDR3 is TGTGCCTGGAGTCTGGGGGGGGCGGGCAATCAGCCCCAGCATTTT. Protein product: CAWSLGGAGNQPQHF.

The V call is TRBV7-9, the J call TRBJ2-2; a weak D match, TRBD1 (6 bases). There are 15 residues in the CDR3. V shed 2 bases and J shed 1 base, with 8 bases lying between them. Germline values: CDR1 SEHNR, CDR2 FQNEAQ (reference sequence). The CDR3 region is CASSLLQGNTGELFF. The CDR3 DNA sequence: TGTGCCAGCAGCTTACTACAGGGGAACACCGGGGAGCTGTTTTTT. The complete variable domain, with remaining parts taken from reference TRBV7-9 and TRBJ2-2, reads DTGVSQNPRHKITKRGQNVTFRCDPISEHNRLYWYRQTLGQGPEFLTYFQNEAQLEKSRLLSDRFSAERPKGSFSTLEIQRTEQGDSAMYLCASSLLQGNTGELFFGEGSRLTVL.

This clone was seen only a few times. V usage is TRBV30 and J usage is TRBJ2-7; the match to TRBD2 covers 7 bases. The CDR3 sequence is 15 residues long. Per germline, CDR1 GTSNPN and CDR2 SVGIG (reference sequence). J lost 4 bases, V lost 0 bases, and 9 bases had no gene match. For the CDR3, the DNA is TGTGCCTGGAGTGTAAGTGGGGACTATCGGTACGAGCAGTACTTC. Encoded protein: CAWSVSGDYRYEQYF.

The chain has TRBV25-1 and TRBJ1-1, with D possibly being TRBD1 (5 bases). V dropped 4 bases and J dropped 1 base, with 10 bases sitting between them. Germline-derived CDR1 and CDR2 are MGHDK and SYGVNS. The length of the CDR3 is 14 residues. The CDR3 DNA reads TGTGCCAGCAGTGCGGAGGGGACGAACACTGAAGCTTTCTTT. Translation gives CASSAEGTNTEAFF.

The chain uses TRBV11-1 and TRBJ1-6; tentatively, D is TRBD1 (5 bases). The CDR3 contains 14 residues. CDR1 SGHAT and CDR2 FQDESV come from the germline V gene (reference sequence). V was clipped by 5 bases and J by 5 bases, with 10 bases between them. This CDR3 reads CASSRGSDNSPLHF. In DNA, the CDR3 is TGTGCCAGCAGCAGGGGTTCCGATAATTCACCCCTCCACTTT.

This clone was counted between two and nine times. This same CDR3 is encoded by further DNA sequences in the sample. The genes are TRBV19 and TRBJ1-3; unclear D gene. The CDR3 runs 14 residues. V was clipped by 7 bases and J by 0 bases, with 10 bases between them. CDR1 and CDR2 (germline): LNHDA, SQIVND (reference sequence). This chain's CDR3 is CASTTGSSGNTIYF. For the CDR3, the DNA is TGTGCCAGTACCACGGGGAGCTCTGGAAACACCATATATTTT.

The CDR3 region is CASPPSREGRNEQFF. The CDR3, as DNA: TGTGCCAGCCCACCGTCGCGGGAGGGTAGGAATGAGCAGTTCTTC. The chain joins TRBV28 to TRBJ2-1; 9 nucleotides line up with TRBD2. This CDR3 comprises 15 residues. Germline assignment: CDR1 MDHEN and CDR2 SYDVKM. The ends lost 8 bases at V and 7 bases at J; junction bases unmatched: 12.

The chain recombines TRBV7-6 with TRBJ1-1, with D possibly TRBD1 on 5 matching bases. The V end was cut by 1 base, the J end by 5 bases, with 14 bases between. The CDR3 is 15 residues long. From germline, CDR1 is SGHVS and CDR2 FNYEAQ. In nucleotides, the CDR3 is TGTGCCAGCAGCTTAGAGCGGGGGTCTGGGACTGAAGCTTTCTTT. Protein product: CASSLERGSGTEAFF.

The chain is built from TRBV9 and TRBJ1-1; possible D gene TRBD1, 5 bases. Per the germline V gene, CDR1 is SGDLS and CDR2 is YYNGEE. The CDR3 runs 12 residues. V gave up 0 bases and J gave up 11 bases, with 11 bases separating them. For the CDR3, the DNA is TGTGCCAGCAGCGTAGAGGGGCAGGTCGCTTTCTTT. It codes for CASSVEGQVAFF. Supplemented by reference TRBV9 and TRBJ1-1, the full variable domain reads DSGVTQTPKHLITATGQRVTLRCSPRSGDLSVYWYQQSLDQGLQFLIQYYNGEERAKGNILERFSAQQFPDLHSELNLSSLELGDSALYFCASSVEGQVAFFGQGTRLTVV.

V is TRBV28 and J is TRBJ2-3; TRBD2 matches 12 bases. The CDR3 sequence is 15 residues long. Germline V gene sequence: CDR1 MDHEN, CDR2 SYDVKM. Unmatched junction bases numbered 8, after V lost 9 bases and J lost 4 bases. The CDR3 DNA follows: TGTGCCAGTCCACCTAGCGGGGGGGTTTCAGATACGCAGTATTTT. As protein: CASPPSGGVSDTQYF.

The sample holds one count of this clone. This chain uses TRBV7-9 with TRBJ1-1; no firm D call. Looked up from germline, CDR1 is SEHNR and CDR2 is FQNEAQ (reference sequence). V gave up 1 base and J gave up 0 bases, with 9 bases separating them. CDR3 size: 15 residues. The DNA for the CDR3 is TGTGCCAGCAGCTTAGTTCCCGGGATGAACACTGAAGCTTTCTTT. Its translation: CASSLVPGMNTEAFF.

The chain employs TRBV20-1 and TRBJ1-2; possibly TRBD1 for D (6 bases). V was trimmed by 3 bases and J by 1 base, leaving 18 bases between them. Germline V lookup: CDR1 DFQATT, CDR2 SNEGSKA (reference sequence). The CDR3 sequence is 16 residues long. The CDR3 sequence: CSASPPPTGNNYGYTF. In DNA form, the CDR3 reads TGCAGTGCTAGTCCACCTCCTACAGGGAATAACTATGGCTACACCTTC.

The chain uses TRBV6-4 and TRBJ1-1; 9 bases line up with TRBD1. The CDR3 consists of 20 residues. Germline V CDR1 and CDR2: MRHNA, SNTAGT. V lost 4 bases to trimming and J lost 1 base; unmatched junction nucleotides: 19. The CDR3 loop reads CASSGGPRPGQGWENTEAFF. CDR3 DNA: TGTGCCAGCAGTGGAGGGCCTCGTCCGGGACAGGGATGGGAGAACACTGAAGCTTTCTTT.

The chain uses TRBV5-4 and TRBJ1-4, with 9 nucleotides matching TRBD1. V gave up 6 bases and J gave up 7 bases; unmatched junction bases: 10. This CDR3 contains 15 residues. Germline V gene data show CDR1 as SGHNT and CDR2 as YYREEE (reference sequence). CDR3 amino acids: CASTVGQGSGEKLFF. The CDR3 DNA is TGTGCCAGCACAGTGGGACAGGGCTCGGGTGAAAAACTGTTTTTT.

The chain employs TRBV2 and TRBJ2-3, with TRBD1 as a possible D gene (6 bases). V was shortened by 4 bases and J by 0 bases, with 14 bases between the two germline ends. There are 16 residues in the CDR3. Germline V lookup: CDR1 SNHLY, CDR2 FYNNEI. CDR3 DNA: TGTGCCAGCAGTGTCTTGGGGACAACTAGCACAGATACGCAGTATTTT. Translation gives CASSVLGTTSTDTQYF.

V is TRBV5-1 and J is TRBJ2-5, with a tentative D call TRBD1 (6 bases). The germline V gene has CDR1 SGHRS and CDR2 YFSETQ. The CDR3 is made up of 14 amino acids. Between the trimmed V and J ends, which lost 2 bases and 3 bases, there was a span of 11 bases. The CDR3 loop reads CASSFGQSEETQYF. In DNA form, the CDR3 reads TGCGCCAGCAGCTTTGGACAGAGTGAAGAGACCCAGTACTTC.

This chain links TRBV5-1 with TRBJ2-5, with TRBD2 matching over 10 bases. V shed 5 bases and J 4 bases; nucleotides not matched to a gene: 5. The CDR3 contains 14 residues. CDR1 and CDR2 from the germline V gene are SGHRS and YFSETQ. The CDR3 sequence is CASRLAGEGETQYF. The DNA for the CDR3 is TGCGCCAGCAGGCTAGCGGGAGAAGGAGAGACCCAGTACTTC.

This clone appeared once. The chain couples TRBV6-5 to TRBJ1-2; weak D call: TRBD1 (6 bases). The V end was cut by 6 bases, the J end by 1 base, with 15 bases between. CDR1 is MNHEY and CDR2 is SVGAGI in the germline V gene. The CDR3 totals 15 residues. CDR3 residues: CASRYNRAHNYGYTF. The CDR3 bases are TGTGCCAGCAGATACAACAGGGCCCATAACTATGGCTACACCTTC.

This clone appeared once. A read error may produce the germline difference seen at one junction end. V and J are TRBV24-1 and TRBJ2-1, with 11 positions matching TRBD1. CDR1 and CDR2 from the germline V gene are KGHDR and SFDVKD. This CDR3 spans 17 amino acids. CDR3 loop: CATRDSPGQGAYNEQFF. In nucleotides, the CDR3 is TGTGCCACCAGAGATTCCCCGGGACAGGGGGCCTACAATGAGCAGTTCTTC.